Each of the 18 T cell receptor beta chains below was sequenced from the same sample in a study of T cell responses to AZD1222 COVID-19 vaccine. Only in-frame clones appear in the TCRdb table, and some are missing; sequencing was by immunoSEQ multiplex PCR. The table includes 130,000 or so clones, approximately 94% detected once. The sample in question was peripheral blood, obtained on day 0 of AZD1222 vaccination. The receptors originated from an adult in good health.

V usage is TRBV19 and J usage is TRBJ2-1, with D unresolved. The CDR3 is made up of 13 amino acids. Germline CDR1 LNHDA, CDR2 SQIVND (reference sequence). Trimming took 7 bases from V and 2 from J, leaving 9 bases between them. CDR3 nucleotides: TGTGCCAGTACTGGGCCGCCCTACAATGAGCAGTTCTTC. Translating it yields CASTGPPYNEQFF.

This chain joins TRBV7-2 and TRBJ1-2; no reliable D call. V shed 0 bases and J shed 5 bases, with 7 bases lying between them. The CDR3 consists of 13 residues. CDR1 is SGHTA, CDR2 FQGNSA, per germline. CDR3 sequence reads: CASSLARLYGYTF. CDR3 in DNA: TGTGCCAGCAGCTTAGCCAGACTTTATGGCTACACCTTC.

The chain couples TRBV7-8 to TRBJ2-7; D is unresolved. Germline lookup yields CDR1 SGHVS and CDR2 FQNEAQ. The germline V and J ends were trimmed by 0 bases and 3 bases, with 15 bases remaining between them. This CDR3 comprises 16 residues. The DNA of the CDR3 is TGTGCCAGCAGCTTAGCCGACTGGAAGCCTGGCTACGAGCAGTACTTC. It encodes CASSLADWKPGYEQYF.

CDR3 residues: CASSSAPGGFSKDTQYF. The DNA of the CDR3 is TGTGCCAGCAGTTCTGCCCCAGGGGGCTTTAGTAAAGATACGCAGTATTTT. This chain links TRBV28 with TRBJ2-3, with 8 bases lining up with TRBD1. The CDR3 extends over 17 amino acids. CDR1 and CDR2 (germline): MDHEN, SYDVKM. V lost 4 bases, J lost 5 bases, and 14 bases stayed unmatched.

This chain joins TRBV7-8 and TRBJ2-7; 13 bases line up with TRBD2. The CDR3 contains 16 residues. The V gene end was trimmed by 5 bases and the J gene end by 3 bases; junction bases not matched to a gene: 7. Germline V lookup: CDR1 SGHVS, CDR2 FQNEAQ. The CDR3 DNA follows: TGTGCCAGCAGCCCTACCGGGACTAGCGGGGTCTACGAGCAGTACTTC. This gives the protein CASSPTGTSGVYEQYF. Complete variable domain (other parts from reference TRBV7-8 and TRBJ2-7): GAGVSQSPRYKVAKRGQDVALRCDPISGHVSLFWYQQALGQGPEFLTYFQNEAQLDKSGLPSDRFFAERPEGSVSTLKIQRTQQEDSAVYLCASSPTGTSGVYEQYFGPGTRLTVT.

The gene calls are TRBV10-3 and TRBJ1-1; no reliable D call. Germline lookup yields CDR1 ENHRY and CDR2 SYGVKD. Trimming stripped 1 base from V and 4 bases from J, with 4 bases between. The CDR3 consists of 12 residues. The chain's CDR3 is CAISEWGTEAFF. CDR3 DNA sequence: TGTGCCATCAGTGAGTGGGGCACTGAAGCTTTCTTT.

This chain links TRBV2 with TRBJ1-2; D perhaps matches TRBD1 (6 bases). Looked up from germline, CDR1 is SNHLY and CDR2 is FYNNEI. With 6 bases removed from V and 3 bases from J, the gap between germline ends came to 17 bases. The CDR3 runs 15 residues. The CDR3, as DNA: TGTGCCAGCAGCTCCTACACAGGGAACCACTATGGCTACACCTTC. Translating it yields CASSSYTGNHYGYTF.

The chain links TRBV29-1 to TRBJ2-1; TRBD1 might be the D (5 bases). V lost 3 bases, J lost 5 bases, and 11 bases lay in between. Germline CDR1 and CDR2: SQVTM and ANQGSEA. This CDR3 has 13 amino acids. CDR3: CSVDPRVDNEQFF. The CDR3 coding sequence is TGCAGCGTTGACCCCAGGGTTGACAATGAGCAGTTCTTC.

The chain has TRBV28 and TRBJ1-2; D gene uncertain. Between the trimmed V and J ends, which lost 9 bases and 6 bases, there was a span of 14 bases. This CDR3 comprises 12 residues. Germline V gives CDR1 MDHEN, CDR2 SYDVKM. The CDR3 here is CASSSTPHGYTF. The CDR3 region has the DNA TGTGCCAGTTCATCCACGCCGCATGGCTACACCTTC.

CDR3: CASSPGLADYNEQFF. The CDR3 bases are TGTGCCAGCAGCCCGGGACTAGCGGATTACAATGAGCAGTTCTTC. The V gene is TRBV5-5, the J gene TRBJ2-1, with TRBD2 matching over 11 bases. The junction had 4 bases not matched to a gene; V was cut back by 4 bases and J by 4 bases. From germline, CDR1 is SGHKS and CDR2 YYEKEE (reference sequence). The CDR3 spans 15 residues.

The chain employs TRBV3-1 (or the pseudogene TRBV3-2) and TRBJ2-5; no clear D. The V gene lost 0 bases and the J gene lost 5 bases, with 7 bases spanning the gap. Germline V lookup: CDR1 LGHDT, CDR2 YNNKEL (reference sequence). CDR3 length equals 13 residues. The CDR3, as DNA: TGTGCCAGCAGCCAAGATGGGCCCGAGACCCAGTACTTC. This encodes CASSQDGPETQYF.

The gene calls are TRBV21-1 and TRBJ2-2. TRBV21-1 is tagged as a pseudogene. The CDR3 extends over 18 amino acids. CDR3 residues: CASSLHGHPAGSTGELFF. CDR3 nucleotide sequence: TGTGCCAGCAGCCTCCACGGACACCCCGCAGGGAGCACCGGGGAGCTGTTTTTT.

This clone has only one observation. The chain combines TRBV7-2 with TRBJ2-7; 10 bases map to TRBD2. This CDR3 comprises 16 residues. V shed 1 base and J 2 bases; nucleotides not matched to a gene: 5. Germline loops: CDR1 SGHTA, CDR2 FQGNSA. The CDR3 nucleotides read TGTGCCAGCAGCTTAGTTGCACTAGCGGGGACCTACGAGCAGTACTTC. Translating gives CASSLVALAGTYEQYF.

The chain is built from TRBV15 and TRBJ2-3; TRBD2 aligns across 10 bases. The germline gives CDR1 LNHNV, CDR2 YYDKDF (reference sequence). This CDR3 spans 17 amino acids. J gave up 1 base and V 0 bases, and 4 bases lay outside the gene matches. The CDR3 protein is CATSRDLGTSGTDTQYF. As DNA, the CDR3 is TGTGCCACCAGCAGAGATCTAGGGACTAGCGGCACAGATACGCAGTATTTT.

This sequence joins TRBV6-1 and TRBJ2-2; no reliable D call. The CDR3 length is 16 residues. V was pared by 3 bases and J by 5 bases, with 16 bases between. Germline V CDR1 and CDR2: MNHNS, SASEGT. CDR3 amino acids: CASSDPKRARTGELFF. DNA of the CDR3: TGTGCCAGCAGTGACCCAAAAAGGGCGAGGACCGGGGAGCTGTTTTTT.

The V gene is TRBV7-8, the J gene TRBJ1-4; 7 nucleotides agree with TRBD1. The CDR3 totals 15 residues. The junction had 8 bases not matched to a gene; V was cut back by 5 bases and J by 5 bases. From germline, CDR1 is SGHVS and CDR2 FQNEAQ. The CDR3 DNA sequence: TGTGCCAGCAGCAGAGGGACAGTTGAGAATGAAAAACTGTTTTTT. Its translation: CASSRGTVENEKLFF.

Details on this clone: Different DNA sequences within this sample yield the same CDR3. The CDR3 nucleotides are TGTGCCAGCAGTTACTCAGGGTCAGGACAGCCCCAGCATTTT. This encodes CASSYSGSGQPQHF. This chain joins TRBV6-2 or TRBV6-3 and TRBJ1-5; D remains unclear. In germline, CDR1 is MNHEY, CDR2 SVGEGT. The germline V and J ends were trimmed by 0 bases and 7 bases, with 10 bases remaining between them. There are 14 residues in the CDR3.

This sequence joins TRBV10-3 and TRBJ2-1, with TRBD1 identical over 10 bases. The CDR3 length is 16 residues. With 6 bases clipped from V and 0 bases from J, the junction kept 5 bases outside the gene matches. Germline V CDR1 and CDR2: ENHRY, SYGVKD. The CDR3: CAIRRTGGSSYNEQFF. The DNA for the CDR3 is TGTGCCATCAGACGGACAGGGGGAAGCTCCTACAATGAGCAGTTCTTC.